This is a list of T cell receptor beta chains from one sample in a study of T cells after yellow fever vaccination. TCRdb itself ran the 5' RACE reads through MiXCR, one entry per CDR3 protein. The repertoire includes about 50,000 distinct CDR3 sequences, about 7.4% of them detected once, and 25% to 30% sits in the top ten. Source: CD8+ T cells sorted from PBMCs, taken more than 14 days after the first yellow fever vaccination. The receptors were sampled from a man aged 18-30 years who received the YFV17D yellow fever vaccine. The CDR3 runs from the conserved cysteine through the conserved F or W. Each record gives: J gene, V gene, clone size, D gene, CDR3 protein, CDR3 DNA. A D gene is named only where the DNA matches it firmly. Where a row states a size, it is once, few, many or the class of an expanded clone; other rows omit it.

TRBJ2-5 | TRBV7-6 | NA | NA | CASSLARGETQYF | TGTGCCAGCAGCTTAGCGAGGGGAGAGACCCAGTACTTC
TRBJ1-4 | TRBV11-2 | many | NA | CASSLEGRERNNEKLFF | TGTGCCAGCAGCTTAGAGGGCCGGGAAAGAAATAATGAAAAACTGTTTTTT
TRBJ2-1 | TRBV28 | many | NA | CASSPPTTAYNEQFF | TGTGCCAGCAGCCCACCTACGACAGCCTATAATGAGCAGTTCTTC
TRBJ2-1 | TRBV7-3 | many | NA | CASSPGETTYNEQFF | TGTGCCAGCAGCCCCGGGGAAACTACCTACAATGAGCAGTTCTTC
TRBJ2-7 | TRBV7-6 | many | TRBD1 | CASSFGDRGYEQYF | TGTGCCAGCAGCTTCGGGGACAGGGGTTACGAGCAGTACTTC
TRBJ2-3 | TRBV4-3 | NA | NA | CASSQVLGGGTDTQYF | TGCGCCAGCAGCCAAGTTCTAGGGGGGGGGACAGATACGCAGTATTTT
TRBJ2-6 | TRBV12-3/TRBV12-4 | many | NA | CASSKTGGGFSGANVLTF | TGTGCCAGCAGCAAAACAGGTGGTGGCTTCTCTGGGGCCAACGTCCTGACTTTC
TRBJ2-1 | TRBV27 | many | TRBD2 | CASSFQRGGYLNEQFF | TGTGCCAGCAGTTTTCAGCGGGGGGGGTATCTCAATGAGCAGTTCTTC
TRBJ2-5 | TRBV5-1 | many | TRBD1 | CASSLLGQGGETQYF | TGCGCCAGCAGCCTCCTGGGACAGGGAGGAGAGACCCAGTACTTC
TRBJ2-3 | TRBV4-2 | many | TRBD2 | CASSQDETSGGTDTQYF | TGTGCCAGCAGCCAAGATGAGACTAGCGGGGGGACAGATACGCAGTATTTT
TRBJ1-1 | TRBV29-1 | many | NA | CSATILGKAFF | TGCAGCGCCACCATACTAGGCAAAGCTTTCTTT
TRBJ1-1 | TRBV6-2/TRBV6-3 | many | NA | CASSYQMGENTEAFF | TGTGCCAGCAGTTACCAAATGGGGGAGAACACTGAAGCTTTCTTT
TRBJ2-2 | TRBV20-1 | many | NA | CSAATENTGELFF | TGCAGTGCCGCGACGGAGAACACCGGGGAGCTGTTTTTT
TRBJ2-1 | TRBV29-1 | many | NA | CSVQIVGEQFF | TGCAGCGTCCAAATCGTTGGGGAGCAGTTCTTC
TRBJ2-3 | TRBV9 | many | NA | CASSAKVGPGQRTDTQYF | TGTGCCAGCAGCGCAAAGGTGGGCCCGGGACAACGCACAGATACGCAGTATTTT
TRBJ2-1 | TRBV29-1 | NA | TRBD2 | CSVVSRGGLSNEQFF | TGCAGCGTTGTATCGCGGGGGGGCCTAAGCAATGAGCAGTTCTTC
TRBJ2-5 | TRBV11-2 | few | TRBD2 | CASSPLSGQTQYF | TGTGCCAGCAGCCCTCTTAGCGGGCAGACCCAGTACTTC
TRBJ2-3 | TRBV10-2 | many | NA | CASGEGAAYDTTDTQYF | TGCGCCAGCGGGGAAGGGGCGGCTTATGATACGACAGATACGCAGTATTTT
TRBJ2-1 | TRBV4-2 | few | NA | CASSQDNEQFF | TGTGCCAGCAGCCAAGACAATGAGCAGTTCTTC
TRBJ2-2 | TRBV7-2 | many | NA | CASLRDNGELFF | TGTGCCAGCCTCCGGGACAACGGGGAGCTGTTTTTT
TRBJ1-3 | TRBV10-3 | NA | NA | CAISDPSRDSGNTIYF | TGTGCCATCAGTGACCCAAGTAGGGACTCTGGAAACACCATATATTTT
TRBJ1-5 | TRBV7-6 | many | NA | CASSLRGPPYQPQHF | TGTGCCAGCAGCTTAAGGGGCCCTCCTTATCAGCCCCAGCATTTT
TRBJ2-1 | TRBV3-1 | many | NA | CASSQVVGDEQFF | TGTGCCAGCAGCCAAGTCGTGGGGGATGAGCAGTTCTTC
TRBJ1-5 | TRBV27 | many | NA | CASSPWGGGGQPQHF | TGTGCCAGCAGTCCCTGGGGCGGAGGGGGTCAGCCCCAGCATTTT
TRBJ2-5 | TRBV7-6 | many | TRBD2 | CASTLNPNGAGYQETQYF | TGTGCCAGCACCCTAAACCCGAATGGAGCGGGGTACCAAGAGACCCAGTACTTC
TRBJ2-5 | TRBV24-1 | few | NA | CATSGPGTYHQETQYF | TGTGCCACCAGTGGACCAGGGACGTACCACCAAGAGACCCAGTACTTC